The clone carrying this T cell receptor (beta chain) was observed a few times. The table came from immunoSEQ multiplex PCR; TCRdb's copy has only in-frame clones and leaves some out. The sample consists of some 110,000 clones, roughly 90% of them appearing once. This CDR3 has 13 amino acids. V was cut by 4 bases and J by 6 bases, with 12 bases left in between. Germline loops: CDR1 SGHAT, CDR2 FQNNGV. The source of the sample is a study of T cell responses to AZD1222 COVID-19 vaccine. Study-wide background: The analysis combined second doses at about 4 or about 12 weeks.

The TCR sequence derives from an adult in good health. The chain uses TRBV11-2 and TRBJ1-2; D gene ambiguous. Source: peripheral blood, taken on day 0 of AZD1222 vaccination. CDR3 amino acids: CASSWAQRNGYTF. The CDR3, as DNA: TGTGCCAGCAGCTGGGCACAGCGAAATGGCTACACCTTC.